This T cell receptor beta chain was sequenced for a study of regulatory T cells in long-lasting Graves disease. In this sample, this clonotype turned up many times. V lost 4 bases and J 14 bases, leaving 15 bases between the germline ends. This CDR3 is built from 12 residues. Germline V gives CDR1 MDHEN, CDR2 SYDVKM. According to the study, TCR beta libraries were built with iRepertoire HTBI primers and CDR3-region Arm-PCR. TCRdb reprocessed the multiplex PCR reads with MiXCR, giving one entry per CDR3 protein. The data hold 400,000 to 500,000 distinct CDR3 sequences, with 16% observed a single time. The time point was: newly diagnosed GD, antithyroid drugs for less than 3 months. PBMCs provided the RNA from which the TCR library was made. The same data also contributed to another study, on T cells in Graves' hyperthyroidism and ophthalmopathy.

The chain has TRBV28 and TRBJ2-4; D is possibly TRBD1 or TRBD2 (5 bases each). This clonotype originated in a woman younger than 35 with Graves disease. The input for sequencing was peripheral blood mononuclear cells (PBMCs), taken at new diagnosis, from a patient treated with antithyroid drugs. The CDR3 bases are TGTGCCAGCAGTTCGGGACCCCAGCTCGAGTACTTC. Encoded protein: CASSSGPQLEYF.